The 3 T cell receptor beta chains listed next were all sequenced from one sample in a study of shared clonotypes between healthy human individuals. Clones were read by immunoSEQ multiplex PCR, and TCRdb kept only the in-frame ones, dropping some. This repertoire shows about 380,000 clones, 90% to 98% found once; its top ten account for around 0.29%. Sequenced material: memory CD8+ T cells sorted from blood. Stated subset: CD45RO+ cells pooled with CCR7-negative TemRA cells. These receptor sequences come from a man aged 25 to 40 in good health.

This chain connects TRBV7-6 to TRBJ2-5; tentative D call: TRBD2 (6 bases). V shed 2 bases and J shed 2 bases, with 12 bases lying between them. Per germline, CDR1 SGHVS and CDR2 FNYEAQ. CDR3 length: 15 amino acids. CDR3: CASSLSISGQETQYF. The CDR3 nucleotides read TGTGCCAGCAGCTTAAGTATTAGCGGACAAGAGACCCAGTACTTC.

A word on this clone: In the same sample, other DNA sequences code for this CDR3. The chain uses TRBV6-1 and TRBJ2-7; unclear D gene. Germline lookup yields CDR1 MNHNS and CDR2 SASEGT. V lost 3 bases, J lost 3 bases, and 3 bases lay in between. The CDR3 runs to 11 residues. Written as DNA, the CDR3 is TGTGCCAGCAGTGAGAGCTACGAGCAGTACTTC. Encoded protein: CASSESYEQYF.

This chain links TRBV5-1 with TRBJ1-2; 8 bases align to TRBD1. Looked up from germline, CDR1 is SGHRS and CDR2 is YFSETQ. The CDR3 totals 12 residues. Losses at the gene ends were 4 bases for V and 8 bases for J; bases not matched to a gene: 4. CDR3 in amino acids: CASSPTGGGYTF. The CDR3 DNA reads as TGCGCCAGCAGCCCAACAGGGGGGGGCTACACCTTC.